These T cell receptor beta chains were read from a single sample in a study of blood T cell repertoires in COVID-19. Sequencing used immunoSEQ multiplex PCR; TCRdb keeps in-frame clones, though not all of them. This sample has over 150,000 clones, with 81% found just once. Sequenced input: peripheral blood. These receptors originate from a woman of 80 years or more with COVID-19, enrolled during active disease. The CDR3 runs from the conserved cysteine through the conserved F or W. Each record gives: J gene, V gene, clone size, D gene, CDR3 protein, CDR3 DNA. A D gene is named only where the DNA matches it firmly. The size field is filled for only some rows; it gives once, few, many or a size class.

>TRBJ2-3|TRBV7-8|NA|TRBD2
CASSLGSGRAGNTQYF
TGTGCCAGCAGCCTAGGCAGCGGGAGGGCTGGAAATACGCAGTATTTT
>TRBJ2-5|TRBV2|once|NA
CASIFRGGQETQYF
TGTGCCAGCATCTTCAGGGGTGGGCAAGAGACCCAGTACTTC
>TRBJ2-5|TRBV11-2|NA|TRBD1
CASSSGQAGETQYF
TGTGCCAGCAGCTCGGGACAGGCGGGGGAGACCCAGTACTTC
>TRBJ2-7|TRBV2|NA|TRBD1
CASAGTGSLEQYF
TGTGCCAGCGCCGGGACAGGGTCGCTCGAGCAGTACTTC
>TRBJ2-1|TRBV12-5|NA|TRBD1
CASGFQGVYNEQFF
TGTGCTAGTGGTTTCCAGGGGGTATACAATGAGCAGTTCTTC
>TRBJ1-1|TRBV7-9|NA|NA
CASSLILRRMEAFF
TGTGCCAGCAGCTTAATTCTCAGGCGAATGGAAGCTTTCTTT
>TRBJ1-1|TRBV15|many|NA
CATSKRYIPEAFF
TGTGCCACCAGCAAGCGTTACATACCTGAAGCTTTCTTT
>TRBJ1-5|TRBV4-3|NA|TRBD1
CASSQDWNRGWGQPQHF
TGCGCCAGCAGCCAAGATTGGAACAGGGGTTGGGGGCAGCCCCAGCATTTT
>TRBJ1-1|TRBV5-1|NA|NA
CASSLLGPENTEAFF
TGCGCCAGCAGCTTGCTGGGGCCGGAGAACACTGAAGCTTTCTTT
>TRBJ1-2|TRBV13|once|NA
CASSLRGGDRAYGYTF
TGTGCCAGCAGCTTAAGAGGAGGGGACCGGGCCTATGGCTACACCTTC
>TRBJ1-2|TRBV4-2|NA|NA
CASSQVFNRASNYGYTF
TGTGCCAGCAGCCAAGTATTTAACAGGGCGAGTAACTATGGCTACACCTTC
>TRBJ2-7|TRBV6-2/TRBV6-3|NA|TRBD2
CASSTRAGDYEQYF
TGTGCCAGCAGTACCCGCGCGGGGGACTACGAGCAGTACTTC
>TRBJ2-7|TRBV2|NA|TRBD1
CASSHTPGQGDKF
TGTGCCAGCAGTCATACCCCGGGACAGGGTGACAAATTC
>TRBJ1-2|TRBV4-3|NA|TRBD1
CASRPRTGGYQNYGYTF
TGCGCCAGCAGACCAAGGACAGGGGGCTACCAAAACTATGGCTACACCTTC
>TRBJ2-7|TRBV7-2|NA|NA
CASSFVGGTGYEQYF
TGTGCCAGCAGCTTCGTGGGGGGGACAGGCTACGAGCAGTACTTC
>TRBJ1-2|TRBV11-2|NA|TRBD1
CASSVTGTGTYGYTF
TGTGCCAGCAGCGTCACCGGGACAGGGACCTATGGCTACACCTTC
>TRBJ2-2|TRBV7-9|NA|NA
CASSLDTVEANTGELFF
TGTGCCAGCAGCTTAGATACGGTTGAAGCGAACACCGGGGAGCTGTTTTTT
>TRBJ2-1|TRBV5-1|NA|TRBD2
CASSPSLAGGGNEQFF
TGCGCCAGCAGCCCGTCCCTAGCGGGAGGAGGCAATGAGCAGTTCTTC
>TRBJ2-3|TRBV29-1|NA|NA
CSVSRGRVDTQYF
TGCAGCGTCTCTAGGGGTCGGGTAGATACGCAGTATTTT
>TRBJ2-2|TRBV29-1|once|TRBD1
CSVEQGAGTGELFF
TGCAGCGTTGAACAGGGGGCAGGCACCGGGGAGCTGTTTTTT
>TRBJ2-7|TRBV4-3|NA|NA
CASSPGAGTPKVYEQYF
TGCGCCAGCAGCCCAGGAGCCGGGACACCGAAAGTCTACGAGCAGTACTTC
>TRBJ2-4|TRBV19|NA|TRBD1
CASRDRLLAKNIQYF
TGTGCCAGTAGGGACAGGCTGTTAGCCAAAAACATTCAGTACTTC
>TRBJ1-4|TRBV3-1/TRBV3-2|few|NA
CASSHGALFNEKLFF
TGTGCCAGCAGCCATGGGGCCCTCTTTAATGAAAAACTGTTTTTT
>TRBJ2-2|TRBV10-2|NA|NA
CASSGAAGSTGELFF
TGCGCCAGCAGTGGTGCGGCGGGTAGCACCGGGGAGCTGTTTTTT
>TRBJ1-1|TRBV18|NA|NA
CASSPPLSGDNTEAFF
TGTGCCAGCTCACCACCCCTGTCAGGGGACAACACTGAAGCTTTCTTT
>TRBJ1-2|TRBV2|NA|TRBD1
CASSVRGQGINGYTF
TGTGCCAGCAGTGTCAGAGGACAGGGTATCAATGGCTACACCTTC
>TRBJ1-6|TRBV19|NA|NA
CASSTAANSPLHF
TGTGCCAGTAGTACCGCAGCGAATTCACCCCTCCACTTT
>TRBJ2-1|TRBV6-2/TRBV6-3|few|TRBD1
CASSYPTGTGFNEGSYNEQFF
TGTGCCAGCAGTTACCCTACCGGGACAGGGTTTAATGAGGGGTCCTACAATGAGCAGTTCTTC
>TRBJ2-1|TRBV4-1|NA|NA
CASSHRRGPPGNEQFF
TGCGCCAGCAGCCATCGCAGGGGACCCCCGGGCAATGAGCAGTTCTTC
>TRBJ2-7|TRBV7-8|NA|NA
CASSLVQGHAYEQYF
TGTGCCAGCAGCTTAGTACAGGGTCACGCCTACGAGCAGTACTTC
>TRBJ2-7|TRBV2|NA|NA
CASIGQLREEQYF
TGTGCCAGCATTGGACAGCTCAGGGAAGAGCAGTACTTC
>TRBJ1-1|TRBV9|NA|NA
CASSYLQVEAFF
TGTGCCAGCAGCTACCTTCAGGTTGAAGCTTTCTTT
>TRBJ1-2|TRBV10-1|NA|NA
CASSVRASNYGYTF
TGCGCCAGCAGTGTCAGGGCCTCTAACTATGGCTACACCTTC
>TRBJ2-7|TRBV5-6|once|NA
CASSLLRYEQYF
TGTGCCAGCAGCTTGCTACGATACGAGCAGTACTTC
>TRBJ1-3|TRBV19|NA|TRBD1
CASSATGSGNTIYF
TGTGCCAGTAGTGCGACAGGGTCCGGAAACACCATATATTTT
>TRBJ2-1|TRBV7-2|NA|TRBD2
CASSLGGRAVRNEQFF
TGTGCCAGCAGCTTAGGGGGGAGGGCGGTCCGCAATGAGCAGTTCTTC
>TRBJ2-2|TRBV9|once|TRBD2
CASSVGLAVNTGELFF
TGTGCCAGCAGCGTAGGGCTAGCGGTCAACACCGGGGAGCTGTTTTTT
>TRBJ1-2|TRBV9|NA|NA
CASSAQQANYGYTF
TGTGCCAGCAGCGCACAGCAAGCTAACTATGGCTACACCTTC
>TRBJ1-1|TRBV6-1|once|TRBD1
CASSERGQIFTEAFF
TGTGCCAGCAGTGAGAGGGGGCAGATATTCACTGAAGCTTTCTTT
>TRBJ2-5|TRBV29-1|NA|NA
CSVAAPSLKTQYF
TGCAGCGTTGCCGCTCCCTCCCTAAAGACCCAGTACTTC
>TRBJ2-1|TRBV6-5|once|TRBD1
CASRQAGTVNEQFF
TGTGCCAGCAGACAGGCCGGGACAGTCAATGAGCAGTTCTTC
>TRBJ2-2|TRBV7-2|NA|NA
CASRTTGRNTGELFF
TGTGCCAGCAGGACCACCGGGAGGAACACCGGGGAGCTGTTTTTT